The 5 T cell receptor beta chains below come from one sample, sequenced in a study of shared clonotypes between healthy human individuals. Method: immunoSEQ multiplex PCR; TCRdb's copy keeps in-frame clones and lacks some. The table records over a million clones, around three quarters of them present only once. The sample comprised memory CD4+ T cells from PBMCs. The subset: CD45RA-negative fraction. The receptors were gathered from a man between 18 and 35 years old in good health. Some clones in this sample may be carry-over from other donors' samples.

This chain links TRBV4-2 with TRBJ2-5, with D perhaps matching TRBD2 (6 bases). This CDR3 comprises 14 residues. The germline gives CDR1 LGHNA, CDR2 YNFKEQ. Trimming pared 3 bases from V and 11 bases from J, leaving 19 bases between. CDR3 sequence: CASSQGTGPEQQYF. The CDR3 DNA sequence: TGTGCCAGCAGCCAGGGGACTGGCCCCGAGCAGCAGTACTTC.

The chain carries TRBV9 and TRBJ2-3; 9 bases fit TRBD1. Losses at the gene ends were 0 bases for V and 3 bases for J; bases not matched to a gene: 8. The CDR3 is 17 amino acids. The germline gives CDR1 SGDLS, CDR2 YYNGEE. CDR3 sequence: CASSVGTGDPWTDTQYF. CDR3 sequence (DNA): TGTGCCAGCAGCGTAGGGACAGGGGATCCCTGGACAGATACGCAGTATTTT.

This clone was detected once. The chain is built from TRBV5-1 and TRBJ2-7; 10 bases line up with TRBD1. The trim removed 2 bases at V and 3 bases at J, leaving 5 bases unmatched. CDR1 SGHRS and CDR2 YFSETQ come from the germline V gene. The CDR3 length is 15 residues. The CDR3 region has the DNA TGCGCCAGCAGCTTACCGGGACAGGGGAACTACGAGCAGTACTTC. This encodes CASSLPGQGNYEQYF.

This clone was seen many times. The V and J genes are TRBV7-3 and TRBJ2-1, with TRBD2 matching 7 bases. CDR1 SGHTA and CDR2 FQGTGA come from the germline V gene. V trimming: 5 bases; J trimming: 10 bases; junction bases outside the gene matches: 8. This CDR3 is built from 13 residues. The CDR3: CASSGGGRVEQFF. The CDR3 DNA sequence: TGTGCCAGCAGCGGCGGGGGACGAGTGGAGCAGTTCTTC.

The V and J genes are TRBV5-1 and TRBJ1-2; TRBD1 might be the D (5 bases). The CDR3 spans 16 residues. Trimming removed 4 bases from V and 6 bases from J, with 22 bases in between. From germline, CDR1 is SGHRS and CDR2 YFSETQ. This chain's CDR3 is CASSPFTSGQGDGYTF. The CDR3 bases are TGCGCCAGCAGCCCATTCACATCCGGGCAGGGAGATGGCTACACCTTC.